Listed below are T cell receptor beta chains from one sample, sequenced in a study of human T cells and chemical hapten exposure. TCRdb recomputed calls from the RACE reads with MiXCR, one row per CDR3 protein. This sample has roughly 82,000 distinct CDR3 sequences, with about 10% found just once. Sample: whole blood, taken in connection with sensitization to the hapten diphenylcyclopropenone (DPC). These TCRs come from a woman aged 55-69 years with alopecia areata. Some clones in this sample may be carry-over from other donors' samples. The CDR3 runs from the conserved cysteine through the conserved F or W. D genes are given only for firm matches. The listing skips clone size in some rows; elsewhere it reads once, few, many or a size class.

clone size	D gene	CDR3 length	V gene	J gene	CDR3 DNA	CDR3 protein
many	NA	15	TRBV7-9	TRBJ1-6	TGTGCCAGCAGCTTACAGCCGTCTGAGAATTCACCCCTCCACTTT	CASSLQPSENSPLHF
many	NA	17	TRBV2	TRBJ2-2	TGTGCCAGCAGTGAAGCGTCAGGGTGGGGGAACACCGGGGAGCTGTTTTTT	CASSEASGWGNTGELFF
many	TRBD1	17	TRBV18	TRBJ1-2	TGTGCCAGCTCACCGAGGCCCCGGGACAGGGGAAATTATGGCTACACCTTC	CASSPRPRDRGNYGYTF
few	NA	14	TRBV9	TRBJ1-1	TGTGCCAGCACCCCACAGGGTTCGAACACTGAAGCTTTCTTT	CASTPQGSNTEAFF
many	TRBD2	16	TRBV12-3/TRBV12-4	TRBJ2-7	TGTGCCAGCAGTCCGGGACTAGCGGGGAGCTCCTACGAGCAGTACTTC	CASSPGLAGSSYEQYF
few	NA	14	TRBV3-1	TRBJ2-7	TGTGCCAGCAGCCAAGAGGGCGTCCGTGGCGAGCAGTACTTC	CASSQEGVRGEQYF
many	NA	14	TRBV3-1	TRBJ1-5	TGTGCCAGCAGCCCTTGGTCGAGCAATCAGCCCCAGCATTTT	CASSPWSSNQPQHF
few	NA	13	TRBV18	TRBJ1-1	TGTGCCAGCTCACCACTTCACGGAGAAGAAGCTTTCTTT	CASSPLHGEEAFF
many	NA	13	TRBV10-2	TRBJ1-1	TGCGCCAGCAGTGGTCTTTCGAACACTGAAGCTTTCTTT	CASSGLSNTEAFF
NA	TRBD1	12	TRBV29-1	TRBJ1-2	TGCAGCGTTGGACAGGGTGCGGATGGCTACACCTTC	CSVGQGADGYTF
many	NA	13	TRBV11-3	TRBJ2-7	TGTGCCAGCAGCAACGCGGGACCTTACGAGCAGTACTTC	CASSNAGPYEQYF
few	TRBD2	18	TRBV4-2	TRBJ2-5	TGTGCCAGCAGCCAAGAATCTAGAGCGGGGGCCCCTAGAGAGACCCAGTACTTC	CASSQESRAGAPRETQYF
many	NA	12	TRBV20-1	TRBJ1-2	TGCAGTGCTAGACAGGGAGACTATGGCTACACCTTC	CSARQGDYGYTF
few	NA	13	TRBV7-8	TRBJ2-7	TGTGCCAGCAGCACCCGGAGAGTCTACGAGCAGTACTTC	CASSTRRVYEQYF
many	TRBD2	15	TRBV5-6	TRBJ2-3	TGTGCCAGCAGCTTGGCCCCCCGGGGGGCAGATACGCAGTATTTT	CASSLAPRGADTQYF
NA	TRBD1	12	TRBV10-1	TRBJ1-5	TGCGCCAAAGGACAGGGGGATCAGCCCCAGCATTTT	CAKGQGDQPQHF
NA	NA	17	TRBV19	TRBJ2-1	TGTGCCAGTAGTAGAATACAGGGAAGGAGCTCCTACAATGAGCAGTTCTTC	CASSRIQGRSSYNEQFF
many	TRBD1	11	TRBV7-9	TRBJ2-7	TGTGCCAGCAGCCCAGGGGGAGAGCAGTACTTC	CASSPGGEQYF
NA	TRBD1	15	TRBV10-3	TRBJ2-7	TGTGCCATCAGTGAGCCGGGACAGGGAGCCCACGAGCAGTACTTC	CAISEPGQGAHEQYF
many	NA	13	TRBV7-9	TRBJ1-1	TGTGCCAGCAGCCCCCCTATCAGCACTGAAGCTTTCTTT	CASSPPISTEAFF
NA	NA	19	TRBV18	TRBJ2-6	TGTGCCAGCTCACCATGGGGAAAACAGCAAAACTCTGGGGCCAACGTCCTGACTTTC	CASSPWGKQQNSGANVLTF
many	NA	15	TRBV2	TRBJ1-5	TGTGCCAGCAGTGAGGTGGGTTGGAGCAATCAGCCCCAGCATTTT	CASSEVGWSNQPQHF
few	NA	16	TRBV11-2	TRBJ1-1	TGTGCCAGCAGCTCCCGGTGGGGGGCCATGAACACTGAAGCTTTCTTT	CASSSRWGAMNTEAFF
NA	NA	15	TRBV5-1	TRBJ2-3	TGCGCCAGCAGCTTGGCCGGCCATAGCACAGATACGCAGTATTTT	CASSLAGHSTDTQYF
few	NA	14	TRBV6-2/TRBV6-3	TRBJ1-5	TGTGCCAGCGAGACGACAGGTTCTTATCAGCCCCAGCATTTT	CASETTGSYQPQHF
few	NA	15	TRBV18	TRBJ1-5	TGTGCCAGCTCACCACCGAACAGCCTCAATCAGCCCCAGCATTTT	CASSPPNSLNQPQHF
NA	NA	13	TRBV2	TRBJ2-7	TGTGCCAGCAGCCGAACGGTGTTATACGAGCAGTACTTC	CASSRTVLYEQYF
NA	NA	14	TRBV12-3/TRBV12-4	TRBJ2-1	TGTGCCAGCAGTCCACAAACCCTCGGCAATGAGCAGTTCTTC	CASSPQTLGNEQFF
few	NA	15	TRBV3-1	TRBJ1-2	TGTGCCAGCAGCCAAGTTGATAGTCAGTTCCGTGGCTACACCTTC	CASSQVDSQFRGYTF
many	TRBD2	16	TRBV12-3/TRBV12-4	TRBJ2-5	TGTGCCAGCAGCCCCTCGGGTGGCGGGGGGGCTCGGACCCAGTACTTC	CASSPSGGGGARTQYF
NA	NA	14	TRBV20-1	TRBJ2-3	TGCAGTGCTAGAGATGCAGGGGCAGGAGATACGCAGTATTTT	CSARDAGAGDTQYF
many	NA	14	TRBV7-7	TRBJ2-5	TGTGCTAGCAGCTTAGGCATCGGCCAAGAGACCCAGTACTTC	CASSLGIGQETQYF
few	NA	14	TRBV20-1	TRBJ2-7	TGCAGTGCCCCTCGGCCGGCCAACTCCTACGAGCAGTACTTC	CSAPRPANSYEQYF
few	NA	15	TRBV6-1	TRBJ2-3	TGTGCCAGCAGGGCTCCGGGACTGGGGGTTGAGAGGCAGTATTTT	CASRAPGLGVERQYF
few	NA	15	TRBV19	TRBJ1-6	TGTGCCAGTAGTCAGGAGAGCTCCTATAATTCACCCCTCCACTTT	CASSQESSYNSPLHF
many	NA	14	TRBV9	TRBJ1-3	TGTGCCAGCAGCGAGGACGGCGGAAGAAACACCATATATTTT	CASSEDGGRNTIYF
many	TRBD1	16	TRBV13	TRBJ2-2	TGTGCCAGCAGCTTCAGAGGGACAGTTAACACCGGGGAGCTGTTTTTT	CASSFRGTVNTGELFF
many	TRBD2	13	TRBV7-9	TRBJ2-1	TGTGCCAGCAGCTCAGGGACTAGGCATGAGCAGTTCTTC	CASSSGTRHEQFF
NA	NA	15	TRBV6-2/TRBV6-3	TRBJ2-5	TGTGCCAGCAGTACCCGTGACAGGTCGGGAGAGACCCAGTACTTC	CASSTRDRSGETQYF
many	TRBD2	18	TRBV18	TRBJ2-5	TGTGCCAGCTCAGCTCCGGACCTAGCGGGGGCCCGGGGAGAGACCCAGTACTTC	CASSAPDLAGARGETQYF
NA	NA	13	TRBV9	TRBJ1-4	TGTGCCAGCAGCCCCCCAGAAAATGAAAAACTGTTTTTT	CASSPPENEKLFF
many	TRBD1	16	TRBV5-1	TRBJ2-6	TGCGCCAGCAGCCCCCCGACAGGGTCTGGGGCCAACGTCCTGACTTTC	CASSPPTGSGANVLTF
few	NA	12	TRBV7-6	TRBJ2-3	TGTGCCAGCAGCTCCTATTCAGATACGCAGTATTTT	CASSSYSDTQYF
few	TRBD2	14	TRBV27	TRBJ2-7	TGTGCCAGCGGCCGGGGGGGGCCACCCTACGAGCAGTACTTC	CASGRGGPPYEQYF
many	TRBD1	14	TRBV20-1	TRBJ1-1	TGCAGTGCTAGGAGCCCGACAGGGGACACTGAAGCTTTCTTT	CSARSPTGDTEAFF
few	TRBD2	17	TRBV6-1	TRBJ2-4	TGTGCCAGCAGTGAAGTACCCGGGGGGTCTGGCAAAAACATTCAGTACTTC	CASSEVPGGSGKNIQYF
many	NA	15	TRBV18	TRBJ1-4	TGTGCCAGCTCACCACCGGCGGGCGCTAATGAAAAACTGTTTTTT	CASSPPAGANEKLFF
NA	NA	14	TRBV2	TRBJ2-7	TGTGCCAGCAGTGAATCGTGGGGGGGCGAAGAGCAGTACTTC	CASSESWGGEEQYF
few	NA	14	TRBV7-2	TRBJ2-3	TGTGCCAGCAGCCCGACTAGTGACACAGATACGCAGTATTTT	CASSPTSDTDTQYF
NA	NA	16	TRBV6-5	TRBJ1-1	TGTGCCAGCAGTTACTCGAATGCGGGCTTGGGCACTGAAGCTTTCTTT	CASSYSNAGLGTEAFF
NA	TRBD2	16	TRBV5-5	TRBJ2-3	TGTGCCAGCAGCTTGAGTTCCAGCGGGGTGGTAGATACGCAGTATTTT	CASSLSSSGVVDTQYF
NA	TRBD1	13	TRBV10-3	TRBJ1-1	TGTGCCGCCCTCGGGACAGGGGACACTGAAGCTTTCTTT	CAALGTGDTEAFF
NA	NA	14	TRBV2	TRBJ2-2	TGTGCCAGCAGAGACTTGGGACAACCCGGGGAGCTGTTTTTT	CASRDLGQPGELFF